These T cell receptor beta chains were read from a single sample in a study of response to subunit inactivated influenza vaccine. A single record per CDR3 protein comes from TCRdb applying MiXCR to the RT-PCR reads. The table lists roughly 570,000 distinct CDR3 sequences, 13% to 15% of them singletons, with 11% in the top ten. Sequencing used PBMCs from blood, obtained about 11 days after vaccination. The receptors shown here come from a man aged 45-60 years who received an inactivated influenza vaccine. CDR3s include the opening cysteine and the closing phenylalanine or tryptophan. The D gene is left open where the match is weak. Only some rows state a clone size, as once, few, many or a class for expanded clones.

TRBJ1-2 TRBD1 TRBV29-1 NA CSVGDSLNYGYTF TGCAGCGTAGGGGACAGCCTTAACTATGGCTACACCTTC
TRBJ2-1 NA TRBV7-2 NA CASKFETSRAVEQFF TGTGCCAGCAAGTTTGAGACTTCAAGGGCAGTGGAGCAGTTCTTC
TRBJ2-1 TRBD2 TRBV4-1 NA CASSQGRYFSGGATGDEQFF TGCGCCAGCAGCCAAGGCCGATATTTTAGCGGGGGGGCCACTGGGGATGAGCAGTTCTTC
TRBJ2-2 TRBD1 TRBV5-1 NA CASSLFLRGSTGELFF TGCGCCAGCAGCTTGTTTCTCAGGGGGTCCACCGGGGAGCTGTTTTTT
TRBJ2-6 TRBD2 TRBV12-3/TRBV12-4 many CASRAPGGFSGANVLTF TGTGCCAGCAGGGCACCGGGGGGATTCTCTGGGGCCAACGTCCTGACTTTC
TRBJ2-2 NA TRBV5-1 NA CASSPGYGGPTNTGELFF TGCGCCAGCAGCCCAGGATACGGGGGCCCAACCAACACCGGGGAGCTGTTTTTT
TRBJ2-1 TRBD2 TRBV12-3/TRBV12-4 few CASSPLAGREQFF TGTGCCAGCAGTCCACTAGCGGGGCGGGAGCAGTTCTTC
TRBJ2-7 TRBD1 TRBV6-2/TRBV6-3 NA CASSPLSGTVSYEQYF TGTGCCAGCAGTCCCCTATCCGGGACAGTCTCCTACGAGCAGTACTTC
TRBJ2-2 TRBD1 TRBV5-1 NA CASSTGQAANTGELFF TGCGCCAGCAGCACCGGACAGGCCGCGAACACCGGGGAGCTGTTTTTT
TRBJ2-1 NA TRBV12-3/TRBV12-4 many CASSFRGSSYNEQFF TGTGCCAGCAGTTTCCGAGGGAGCTCCTACAATGAGCAGTTCTTC
TRBJ2-1 TRBD2 TRBV6-4 NA CASSVRESDEQFF TGTGCCAGCAGTGTGCGGGAGTCCGATGAGCAGTTCTTC
TRBJ2-5 NA TRBV12-3/TRBV12-4 many CASSFFGAQETQYF TGTGCCAGCAGTTTTTTTGGGGCGCAAGAGACCCAGTACTTC
TRBJ1-2 NA TRBV11-2 few CASSLAPNRNYGYTF TGTGCCAGCAGCTTAGCACCTAATCGGAACTATGGCTACACCTTC
TRBJ1-1 NA TRBV12-3/TRBV12-4 NA CASSSETVLEAFF TGTGCCAGCAGTTCCGAGACGGTCCTTGAAGCTTTCTTT